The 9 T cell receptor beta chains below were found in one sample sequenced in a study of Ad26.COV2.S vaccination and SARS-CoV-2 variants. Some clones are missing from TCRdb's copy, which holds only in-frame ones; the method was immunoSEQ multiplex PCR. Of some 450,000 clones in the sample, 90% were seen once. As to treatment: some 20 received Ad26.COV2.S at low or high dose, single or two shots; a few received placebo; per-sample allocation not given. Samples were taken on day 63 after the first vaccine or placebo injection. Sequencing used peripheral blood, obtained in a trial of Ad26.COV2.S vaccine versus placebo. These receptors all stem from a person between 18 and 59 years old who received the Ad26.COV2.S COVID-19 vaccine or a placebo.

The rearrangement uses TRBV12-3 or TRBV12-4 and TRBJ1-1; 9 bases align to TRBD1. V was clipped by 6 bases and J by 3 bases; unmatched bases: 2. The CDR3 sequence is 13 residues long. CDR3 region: CASSDRGDTEAFF. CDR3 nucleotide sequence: TGTGCCAGCAGCGACAGGGGGGACACTGAAGCTTTCTTT.

CDR3 in DNA: TGTGCCAGCAGCTTGGCAGGGCCAGATACGCAGTATTTT. It yields the protein CASSLAGPDTQYF. V gene TRBV28 combines with J gene TRBJ2-3, with D perhaps matching TRBD1 (5 bases). CDR3 size: 13 residues. The germline V and J ends were trimmed by 6 bases and 4 bases, with 11 bases remaining between them. In germline, CDR1 is MDHEN, CDR2 SYDVKM.

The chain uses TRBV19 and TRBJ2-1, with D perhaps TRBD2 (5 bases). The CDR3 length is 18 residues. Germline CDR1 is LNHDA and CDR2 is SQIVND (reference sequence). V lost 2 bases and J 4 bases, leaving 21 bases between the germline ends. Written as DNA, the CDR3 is TGTGCCAGTAGTATATCTTTCAATTCAGGAGGCGCATACAATGAGCAGTTCTTC. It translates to CASSISFNSGGAYNEQFF.

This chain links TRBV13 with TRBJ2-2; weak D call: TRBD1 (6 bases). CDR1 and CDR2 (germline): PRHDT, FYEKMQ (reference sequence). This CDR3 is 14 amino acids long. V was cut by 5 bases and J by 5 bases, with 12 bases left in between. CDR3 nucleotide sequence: TGTGCCAGCAGCCCGGACAGCCGTACCGGGGAGCTGTTTTTT. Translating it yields CASSPDSRTGELFF.

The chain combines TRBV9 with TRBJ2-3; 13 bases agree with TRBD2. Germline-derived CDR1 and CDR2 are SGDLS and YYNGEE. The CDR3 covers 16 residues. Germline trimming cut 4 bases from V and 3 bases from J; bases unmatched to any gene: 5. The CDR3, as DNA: TGTGCCAGCAGCACCTGGACTAGCGGGAGAACAGATACGCAGTATTTT. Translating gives CASSTWTSGRTDTQYF.

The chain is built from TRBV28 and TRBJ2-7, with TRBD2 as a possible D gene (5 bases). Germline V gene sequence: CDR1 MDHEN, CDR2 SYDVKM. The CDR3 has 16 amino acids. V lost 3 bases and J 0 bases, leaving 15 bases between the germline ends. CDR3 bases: TGTGCCAGCAGTTTCCATAGCCGTGACTACTCCTACGAGCAGTACTTC. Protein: CASSFHSRDYSYEQYF.

The CDR3 protein is CASSLRVSAYSTDTQYF. The CDR3 region has the DNA TGTGCCAGCAGCTTAAGGGTTAGCGCCTATAGCACAGATACGCAGTATTTT. The chain is built from TRBV7-3 and TRBJ2-3; maybe TRBD2 (5 bases). The CDR3 runs 17 residues. CDR1 and CDR2 from the germline V gene are SGHTA and FQGTGA. The germline V and J ends were trimmed by 1 base and 0 bases, with 14 bases remaining between them.

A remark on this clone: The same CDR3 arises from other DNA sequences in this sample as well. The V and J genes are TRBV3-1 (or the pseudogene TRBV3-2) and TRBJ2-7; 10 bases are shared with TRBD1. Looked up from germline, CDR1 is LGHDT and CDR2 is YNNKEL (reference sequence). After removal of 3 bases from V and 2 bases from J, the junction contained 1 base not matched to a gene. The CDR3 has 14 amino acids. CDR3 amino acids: CASSQGQGTYEQYF. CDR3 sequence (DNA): TGTGCCAGCAGCCAGGGACAGGGGACCTACGAGCAGTACTTC.

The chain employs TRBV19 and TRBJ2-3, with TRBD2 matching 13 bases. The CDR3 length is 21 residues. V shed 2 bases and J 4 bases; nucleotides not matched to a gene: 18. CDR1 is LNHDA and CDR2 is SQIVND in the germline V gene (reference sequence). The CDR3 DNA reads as TGTGCCAGTAGTATACCCCCAGGGACTAGCGGGAACTTGCCGGGCCCAGATACGCAGTATTTT. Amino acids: CASSIPPGTSGNLPGPDTQYF. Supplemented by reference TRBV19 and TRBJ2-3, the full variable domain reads DGGITQSPKYLFRKEGQNVTLSCEQNLNHDAMYWYRQDPGQGLRLIYYSQIVNDFQKGDIAEGYSVSREKKESFPLTVTSAQKNPTAFYLCASSIPPGTSGNLPGPDTQYFGPGTRLTVL.